This record looks at one TCR beta chain sequence and its context. How the authors handled the data: Quantification of nucleated cells was approximated via reference gene primer amplification. TCRdb keeps only in-frame clones here, not all; method: immunoSEQ multiplex PCR. The DNA gave D and trimming, while V, J and clone size come from that table. The data hold some 93,000 clones, with 80% to 90% observed a single time. This entry is derived from a study of blood T cell repertoires in COVID-19. Overall study context: In each case, the material was cDNA or gDNA derived from T cells, B-cell-depleted T cells, or PBMCs.

V lost 6 bases and J lost 6; bases outside the gene matches: 2. The CDR3 has 13 amino acids. The germline V gene encodes CDR1 KGHDR and CDR2 SFDVKD. This receptor was taken from a woman of 80 years or more with acute or convalescent COVID-19. Sequencing was performed on peripheral blood. The chain is built from TRBV24-1 and TRBJ2-3, with 10 bases fitting TRBD2. CDR3 nucleotide sequence: TGTGCCACCAGTCAGGGACTAGCGGATACGCAGTATTTT. Translating it yields CATSQGLADTQYF.